Each of the 15 T cell receptor beta chains below was sequenced from the same sample in a study of blood T cell repertoires in COVID-19. TCRdb's copy holds only in-frame clones and misses some; the assay was immunoSEQ multiplex PCR. Found here are around 50,000 clones, 70% to 85% of them singletons; the top ten hold around 8%. Sequencing was done on a sample of peripheral blood. These receptors all come from a human donor in a cohort sampled during active COVID-19.

V usage is TRBV18 and J usage is TRBJ2-7; D might be TRBD1 (6 bases). The CDR3 is 15 residues long. Germline V gives CDR1 KGHSH, CDR2 LQKENI. The ends were cut back, 0 bases at V and 1 base at J, with 10 bases in the middle. The CDR3 sequence: CASSPPGGLSYEQYF. The CDR3 DNA reads as TGTGCCAGCTCACCACCAGGGGGTCTTTCCTACGAGCAGTACTTC.

J is TRBJ1-2 and V is TRBV4-1, with 10 bases identical to TRBD1. The CDR3 runs 15 residues. Looked up from germline, CDR1 is MGHRA and CDR2 is YSYEKL. Trimming at V came to 4 bases and at J to 8 bases, leaving 10 bases not matched to a gene. The CDR3 DNA reads TGCGCCAGCAGCCCTCGGGACAGGGGTACGGTGGGCTACACCTTC. This encodes CASSPRDRGTVGYTF.

J is TRBJ2-7 and V is TRBV9; 13 nucleotides align to TRBD2. The CDR3 runs to 17 residues. Germline assignment: CDR1 SGDLS and CDR2 YYNGEE. Germline trimming cut 2 bases from V and 6 bases from J; bases unmatched to any gene: 11. CDR3 in DNA: TGTGCCAGCAGCGTCTCCGGGACTAGCGGGACCCCAGGCGAGCAGTACTTC. This codes for CASSVSGTSGTPGEQYF.

The chain joins TRBV5-1 to TRBJ2-2; perhaps TRBD1 as D (6 bases). The germline V gene has CDR1 SGHRS and CDR2 YFSETQ. The CDR3 is 18 residues long. The V end lost 0 bases, the J end lost 2 bases, and 17 bases lay between the germline ends. This chain's CDR3 is CASSLEVYRVANTGELFF. CDR3 nucleotides: TGCGCCAGCAGCTTGGAGGTTTACAGGGTAGCAAACACCGGGGAGCTGTTTTTT.

With respect to this clone: Other DNA sequences in the sample encode the same CDR3. This CDR3 reads CATSDPGTANTGELFF. The CDR3 nucleotides read TGTGCCACCAGTGATCCCGGGACAGCGAACACCGGGGAGCTGTTTTTT. This sequence joins TRBV24-1 and TRBJ2-2, with TRBD1 matching 7 bases. This CDR3 contains 16 residues. CDR1 KGHDR and CDR2 SFDVKD come from the germline V gene. V trimming: 3 bases; J trimming: 0 bases; junction bases outside the gene matches: 3.

The chain couples TRBV7-2 to TRBJ1-4; TRBD1 matches at 7 bases. Losses at the gene ends were 5 bases for V and 0 bases for J; bases not matched to a gene: 3. CDR3 size: 15 residues. Looked up from germline, CDR1 is SGHTA and CDR2 is FQGNSA. The CDR3 here is CASSIDRATNEKLFF. The CDR3 bases are TGTGCCAGCAGCATCGACAGGGCAACTAATGAAAAACTGTTTTTT.

The rearrangement links TRBV30 to TRBJ2-1; 13 bases are a match to TRBD2. The trim removed 3 bases at V and 9 bases at J, leaving 8 bases unmatched. This CDR3 comprises 15 residues. The germline gives CDR1 GTSNPN, CDR2 SVGIG (reference sequence). CDR3 DNA sequence: TGTGCCTGGAGCGCAGGGACTAGCGGGACCGGTGAGCAGTTCTTC. Residues: CAWSAGTSGTGEQFF.

The chain couples TRBV29-1 to TRBJ2-7, with 7 bases matching TRBD1. This CDR3 has 12 amino acids. Germline V CDR1 and CDR2: SQVTM, ANQGSEA. V was pared by 7 bases and J by 2 bases, with 5 bases of the junction left unmatched. CDR3 DNA sequence: TGCAGCGCCCGGGACAGTACCTACGAGCAGTACTTC. Residues: CSARDSTYEQYF.

The rearrangement uses TRBV5-1 and TRBJ2-1, with 7 positions matching TRBD2. The CDR3 length is 17 residues. The germline V gene has CDR1 SGHRS and CDR2 YFSETQ. With V trimmed by 1 base and J by 4 bases, 11 bases remained unmatched. CDR3 sequence reads: CASSLYQAGVDYNEQFF. The CDR3 nucleotides are TGCGCCAGCAGCTTGTATCAGGCGGGAGTGGATTACAATGAGCAGTTCTTC.

V usage is TRBV4-1 and J usage is TRBJ2-7; 9 nucleotides line up with TRBD1. This CDR3 is built from 15 residues. Per germline, CDR1 MGHRA and CDR2 YSYEKL. V lost 4 bases to trimming and J lost 5 bases; unmatched junction nucleotides: 9. CDR3 in amino acids: CASSRSAGQGHEQYF. The CDR3 DNA follows: TGCGCCAGCAGCCGGTCGGCGGGACAGGGCCACGAGCAGTACTTC.

The genes are TRBV2 and TRBJ2-3; TRBD2 matches 9 bases. V lost 7 bases and J lost 5; bases outside the gene matches: 13. This CDR3 has 16 residues. Germline V gives CDR1 SNHLY, CDR2 FYNNEI. The CDR3 nucleotides are TGTGCCAGCACCTTATTTGCGGGAGGGCCTGGAGATACGCAGTATTTT. Translating gives CASTLFAGGPGDTQYF.

The J gene is TRBJ2-7, the V gene TRBV6-2 or TRBV6-3, with 9 bases that match TRBD1. The J segment lost 2 bases and the V segment lost 2 bases, leaving 4 bases of the junction unmatched. Per the germline V gene, CDR1 is MNHEY and CDR2 is SVGEGT. This CDR3 contains 15 residues. The chain's CDR3 is CASSYRTGAPYEQYF. Here the CDR3 DNA reads TGTGCCAGCAGTTACCGGACAGGGGCGCCCTACGAGCAGTACTTC.

This rearrangement joins TRBV2 to TRBJ2-3; possibly TRBD2 for D (7 bases). The CDR3 is 14 amino acids. Looked up from germline, CDR1 is SNHLY and CDR2 is FYNNEI. Trimming pared 9 bases from V and 2 bases from J, leaving 15 bases between. The CDR3 here is CARGGGRTTDTQYF. Here the CDR3 DNA reads TGTGCCAGGGGAGGGGGGCGGACCACAGATACGCAGTATTTT.

V gene TRBV21-1 combines with J gene TRBJ1-5; the D call of TRBD1 is as the table states it, not checked on the DNA. TRBV21-1 has pseudogene status. The CDR3 consists of 17 residues. CDR3 sequence: CASSKALWTASNQPQHF. Here the CDR3 DNA reads TGTGCCAGCAGCAAAGCGCTTTGGACAGCTAGCAATCAGCCCCAGCATTTT.

The rearrangement uses TRBV4-3 and TRBJ2-7; D might be TRBD2 (6 bases). Germline CDR1 and CDR2: LGHNA and YSLEER. V was shortened by 4 bases and J by 6 bases, with 13 bases between the two germline ends. CDR3 length: 13 amino acids. CDR3 DNA sequence: TGCGCCAGCAGCCTGGACATGGGGGGCGAGCAGTACTTC. Translating it yields CASSLDMGGEQYF.